Below, one TCR beta chain is given with its context. This clonotype occurred many times. No antigen is known for it. The input lacks base qualities; no much larger clone sits a single base away. Germline trimming amounts to 6 bases on V and 2 bases on J, with 8 as the count of junction bases outside the gene matches. The CDR3 contains 15 residues, cysteine and phenylalanine counted. Only the CDR3 part of the read is kept: 45 bases, read in frame from the first base. As encoded in the germline V gene, CDR1 is MNHNS while CDR2 is SASEGT. TCR beta CDR3 regions were amplified from RNA transcripts. The first round of RT-PCR for the TCR CDR3 was performed with the HTBI primer set and the Qiagen OneStep RT-PCR kit. A second multiplex PCR round built the libraries, followed by size selection and purification. The libraries were sequenced on an Illumina HiSeq2000 using paired-end 100 bp reads. Per the original workflow: SOAPnuke was used to process the raw data, removing reads that contained adapters or uncalled bases, had a mean Phred below 15, or lacked an exact match to the constant primer or identifier. High-quality paired reads were merged with COPE v1.2.5, and unique nucleotide sequences were defined as clonotypes. MiTCR v1.1 was used to align the clonotypes against IMGT TRBV, TRBD and TRBJ reference segments. The analysis included only V-J combinations with a frequency above 0.0001, which together covered 99% to 99.2% of the repertoires. The TCS score was defined as F50 (clonal expansion) divided by E x V (chaos), with BLOSUM62-based TCRdist calculated between CDR3 peptides within each V-J. Welch's t-statistics and random forest reduced around 510 V-J features to 13, which were used in a naive Bayes classifier (R e1071). TCRdb cleaned the public reads at Q25 with fastp, built clones with MiXCR and kept in-frame beta chains. Rows are unified per CDR3 protein, each entry keeping the most common DNA and genes. The V and J calls reflect TCRdb's pipeline rather than the authors' work. The sample data list about 720,000 distinct CDR3 sequences, and roughly 15% of these were observed just once. The ten largest clones add up to around 8.1% of the sample.

The sample comes from a study of T cells in Graves' hyperthyroidism and ophthalmopathy (dated by TCRdb to between 2018 and 2020). About the full investigation: Peripheral blood samples were taken at the time of initial diagnosis, prior to any treatment. Prospective prediction of ophthalmopathy was tested in an independent validation cohort of fewer than 20 hyperthyroidism patients and some 17 patients who later progressed to ophthalmopathy. After blood sampling, hyperthyroidism patients were treated with methimazole at a starting dose of 30 mg daily, and ophthalmopathy patients were treated with high-dose intravenous methylprednisolone. In addition, the study compared T-cell repertoires in thyroid tissue and in blood from 6 or 7 Graves' hyperthyroidism patients. A discovery cohort of roughly 96 patients, approximately 45 with Graves' ophthalmopathy and 57 with stable Graves' hyperthyroidism, was used to find distinguishing TCR V-J signatures. According to the paper, TCR Vbeta CDR3 sequencing was carried out on over 130 peripheral blood samples, which came from approximately 43 ophthalmopathy, 80 or so hyperthyroidism and roughly 17 progressor patients. The approximately 100 discovery patients were randomly divided into training and test sets at a 7:3 ratio.

A patient counted as having stable Graves' hyperthyroidism if no progression to ophthalmopathy occurred over 18 months of follow-up. Hyperthyroidism patients were aged 18 to 65 years and newly diagnosed, with disease duration of less than 2 months. Any patient with an uncontrolled infection, another autoimmune disease, pregnancy or lactation was excluded. Clinical symptoms, serum thyroxine and TRAb, thyroid ultrasound, and orbital computed tomography formed the basis for the diagnoses. PBMCs were separated from under 12 ml of fresh peripheral blood using Ficoll-Paque density gradient centrifugation. Trizol reagent was used to extract total RNA, and RNA quality was then checked on an Agilent 2100 Bioanalyzer. The paper's findings and limits, for the study overall: Most expanded thyroid clonotypes (frequency above 0.001) were also detected in blood, a finding suggesting that blood repertoires may reflect thyroid immune responses. During validation, the model predicted progression to ophthalmopathy a median of approximately 7 months ahead of onset, with around 70% sensitivity and 72% to 80% specificity. Sample size was not statistically predetermined, and blinding of investigators to group allocation was not performed. In cross-validation, a model built on a 13 V-J signature told ophthalmopathy apart from stable hyperthyroidism with approximately 90% sensitivity and approximately 84% specificity, and in testing the same model reached 80%/75%.

The receptor comes from a man in his late teens or twenties with Graves' hyperthyroidism. Sequenced input: blood. The chain links TRBV6-1 with TRBJ2-3; the central 7 bases match TRBD2. This receptor carries the CDR3 CASRASGTTTDTQYF. DNA sequence: TGTGCCAGCAGGGCCTCCGGGACTACCACAGATACGCAGTATTTT.